This TCR beta chain is drawn from a study of T cells in localized non-small cell lung cancer. Losses at the gene ends were 4 bases for V and 6 bases for J; bases not matched to a gene: 14. CDR1 and CDR2 (germline): SGHNT, YYREEE (reference sequence). This CDR3 region has 16 residues. On this clone: Antigen specificity is unknown.

Findings and caveats of the study: Sequencing was restricted to one tumor region; therefore, heterogeneity remains possible. Among the top 100 tumor clones, a median around 62 appeared in adjacent lung. Uninvolved adjacent lung, not tumor, had the highest T cell clonality. Longer overall survival was seen with higher T cell density measured in blood.

The data were produced by immunoSEQ multiplex PCR, yet TCRdb's version contains in-frame clones alone and is incomplete. Of roughly 35,000 clones listed, over 70% are singletons. The clonotype originates from a woman between 35 and 70 years old with stage I lung adenocarcinoma. The chain uses TRBV5-4 and TRBJ2-3; 7 nucleotides align to TRBD1. The input for sequencing was peripheral blood, taken before any cancer treatment. The CDR3 DNA sequence: TGTGCCAGCAGCCGAGGGGCAGGGGGTACCGCGGATACGCAGTATTTT. Translation: CASSRGAGGTADTQYF.